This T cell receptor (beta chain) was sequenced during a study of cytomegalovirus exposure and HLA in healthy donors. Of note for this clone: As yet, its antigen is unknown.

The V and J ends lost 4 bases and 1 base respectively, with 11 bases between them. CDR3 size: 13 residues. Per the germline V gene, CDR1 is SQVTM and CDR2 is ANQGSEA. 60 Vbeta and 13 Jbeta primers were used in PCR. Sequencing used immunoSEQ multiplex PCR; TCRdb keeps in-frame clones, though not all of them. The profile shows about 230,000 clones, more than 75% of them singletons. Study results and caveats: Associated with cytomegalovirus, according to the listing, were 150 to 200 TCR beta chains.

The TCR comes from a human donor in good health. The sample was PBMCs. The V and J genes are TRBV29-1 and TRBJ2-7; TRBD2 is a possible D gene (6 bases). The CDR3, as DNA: TGCAGCGTTGCAGGAGGAGGGTCCTACGAGCAGTACTTC. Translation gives CSVAGGGSYEQYF.